This T cell receptor (beta chain) derives from a study of identical twins. Findings of the study overall: Twins' surplus sharing was weaker for beta out-of-frame sequences. In cord blood, abundant beta clonotypes had fewer insertions; memory showed no trend.

The CDR3 is 13 residues long. The V gene end was trimmed by 10 bases and the J gene end by 4 bases; junction bases not matched to a gene: 5. Germline loops: CDR1 SGHDT, CDR2 YYEEEE. A universal primer site was added by template switching, and unique molecular identifiers were carried by the cDNA. TCRdb recomputed calls from the 5' RACE reads with MiXCR, one row per CDR3 protein. This sample has about 260,000 distinct CDR3 sequences, with 5.5% to 7% found just once. This clonotype was recorded a few times. No antigen is known for it. No donor was unhealthy or non-Caucasian. The same data also contributed to another study, on yellow fever vaccine responses in identical twins.

This TCR was recovered from a woman aged 18-29 years in good health. The J gene is TRBJ2-1, the V gene TRBV5-6, with 10 bases that match TRBD2. The sample consisted of memory (CD45RO+) T cells sorted from blood. The CDR3: CAGSGGIYNEQFF. The CDR3 nucleotides are TGTGCCGGTAGCGGGGGGATTTACAATGAGCAGTTCTTC.